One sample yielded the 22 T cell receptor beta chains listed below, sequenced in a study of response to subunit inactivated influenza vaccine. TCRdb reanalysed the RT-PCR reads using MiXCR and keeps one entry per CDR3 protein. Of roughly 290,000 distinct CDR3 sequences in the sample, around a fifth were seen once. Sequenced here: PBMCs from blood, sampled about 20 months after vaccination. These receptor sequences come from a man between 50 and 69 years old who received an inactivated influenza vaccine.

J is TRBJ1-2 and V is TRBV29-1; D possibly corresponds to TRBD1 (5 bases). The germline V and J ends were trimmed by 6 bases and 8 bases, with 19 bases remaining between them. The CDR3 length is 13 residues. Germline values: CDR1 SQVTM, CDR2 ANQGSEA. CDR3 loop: CSVSQGLRLGYTF. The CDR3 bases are TGCAGCGTCTCCCAGGGACTCCGACTGGGCTACACCTTC.

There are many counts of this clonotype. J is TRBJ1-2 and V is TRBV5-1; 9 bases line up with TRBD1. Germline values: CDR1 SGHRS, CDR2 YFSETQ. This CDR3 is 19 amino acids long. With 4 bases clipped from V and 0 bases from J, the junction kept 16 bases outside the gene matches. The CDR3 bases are TGCGCCAGCAGCCCGGGAGGGACAGGGAGTTATCGAGCTAACTATGGCTACACCTTC. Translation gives CASSPGGTGSYRANYGYTF. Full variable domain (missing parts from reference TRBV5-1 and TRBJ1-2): KAGVTQTPRYLIKTRGQQVTLSCSPISGHRSVSWYQQTPGQGLQFLFEYFSETQRNKGNFPGRFSGRQFSNSRSEMNVSTLELGDSALYLCASSPGGTGSYRANYGYTFGSGTRLTVV.

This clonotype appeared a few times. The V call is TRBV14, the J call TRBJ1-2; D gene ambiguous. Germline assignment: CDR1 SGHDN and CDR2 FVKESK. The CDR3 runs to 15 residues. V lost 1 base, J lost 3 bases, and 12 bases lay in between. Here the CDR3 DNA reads TGTGCCAGCAGCCAAGTTGGAAGGAGCCACTATGGCTACACCTTC. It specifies CASSQVGRSHYGYTF.

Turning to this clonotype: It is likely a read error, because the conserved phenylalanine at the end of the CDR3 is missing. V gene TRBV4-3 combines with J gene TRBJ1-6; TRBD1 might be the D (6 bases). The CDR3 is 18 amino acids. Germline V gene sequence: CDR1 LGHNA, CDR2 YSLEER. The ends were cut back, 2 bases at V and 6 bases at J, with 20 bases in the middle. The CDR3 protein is CASSQPSWDNAINSPLHC. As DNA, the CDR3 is TGCGCCAGCAGCCAACCTTCCTGGGACAACGCCATTAATTCACCCCTCCACTGT.

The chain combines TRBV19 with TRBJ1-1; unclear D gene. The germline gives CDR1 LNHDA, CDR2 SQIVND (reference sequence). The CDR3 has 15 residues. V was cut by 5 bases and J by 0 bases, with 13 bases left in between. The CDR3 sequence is CASSFGLPLNTEAFF. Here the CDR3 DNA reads TGTGCCAGTAGTTTCGGATTGCCCCTGAACACTGAAGCTTTCTTT.

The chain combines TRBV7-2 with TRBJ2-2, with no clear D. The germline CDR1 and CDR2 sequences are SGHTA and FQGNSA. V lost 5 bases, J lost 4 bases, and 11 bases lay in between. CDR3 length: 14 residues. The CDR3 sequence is CASSDRWGTGELFF. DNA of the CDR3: TGTGCCAGCAGCGACCGGTGGGGCACCGGGGAGCTGTTTTTT.

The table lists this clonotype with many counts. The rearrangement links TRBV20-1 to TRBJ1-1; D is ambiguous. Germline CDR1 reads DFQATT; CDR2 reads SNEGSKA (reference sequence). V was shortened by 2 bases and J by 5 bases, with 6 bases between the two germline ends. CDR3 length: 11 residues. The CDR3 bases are TGCAGTGCTAGACCGGGGACTGAAGCTTTCTTT. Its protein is CSARPGTEAFF.

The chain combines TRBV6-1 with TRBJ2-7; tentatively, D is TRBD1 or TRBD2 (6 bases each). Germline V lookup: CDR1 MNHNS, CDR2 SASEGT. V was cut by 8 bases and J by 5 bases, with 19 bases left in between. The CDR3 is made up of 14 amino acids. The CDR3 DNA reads TGTGCCAGCCGCTTTGGGGGGCTTACGCACGAGCAGTACTTC. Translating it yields CASRFGGLTHEQYF.

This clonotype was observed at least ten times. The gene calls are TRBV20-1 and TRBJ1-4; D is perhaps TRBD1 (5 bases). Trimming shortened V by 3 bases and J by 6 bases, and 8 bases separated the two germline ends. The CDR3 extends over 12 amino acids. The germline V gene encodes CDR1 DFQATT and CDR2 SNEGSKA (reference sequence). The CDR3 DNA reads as TGCAGTGCTAGCGGGGCCGATGAAAAACTGTTTTTT. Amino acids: CSASGADEKLFF.

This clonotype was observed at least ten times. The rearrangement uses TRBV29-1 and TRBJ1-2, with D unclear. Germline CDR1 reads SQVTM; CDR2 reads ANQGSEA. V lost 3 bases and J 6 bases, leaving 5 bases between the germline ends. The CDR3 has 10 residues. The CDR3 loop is CSVDEDGYTF. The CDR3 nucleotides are TGCAGCGTTGATGAAGATGGCTACACCTTC. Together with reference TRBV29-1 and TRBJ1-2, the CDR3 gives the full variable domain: SAVISQKPSRDICQRGTSLTIQCQVDSQVTMMFWYRQQPGQSLTLIATANQGSEATYESGFVIDKFPISRPNLTFSTLTVSNMSPEDSSIYLCSVDEDGYTFGSGTRLTVV.

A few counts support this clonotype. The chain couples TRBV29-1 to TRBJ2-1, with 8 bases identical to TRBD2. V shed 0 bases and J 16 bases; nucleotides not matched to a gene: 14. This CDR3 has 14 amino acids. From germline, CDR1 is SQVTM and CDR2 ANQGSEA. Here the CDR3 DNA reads TGCAGCGTTGAAGAACGTACCGGGACTAGGTTTCCTTTCTTC. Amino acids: CSVEERTGTRFPFF.

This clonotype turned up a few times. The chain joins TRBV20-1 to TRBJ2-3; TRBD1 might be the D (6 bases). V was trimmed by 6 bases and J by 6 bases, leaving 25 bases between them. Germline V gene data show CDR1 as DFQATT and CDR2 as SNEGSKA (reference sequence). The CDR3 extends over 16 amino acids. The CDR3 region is CSAVTLQGAMADTQYF. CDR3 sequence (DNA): TGCAGTGCCGTAACGCTACAGGGAGCCATGGCGGATACGCAGTATTTT.

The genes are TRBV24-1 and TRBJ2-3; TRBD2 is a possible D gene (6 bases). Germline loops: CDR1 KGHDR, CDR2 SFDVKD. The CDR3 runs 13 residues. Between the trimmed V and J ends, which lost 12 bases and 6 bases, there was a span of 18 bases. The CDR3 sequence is CASGGKTHDTQYF. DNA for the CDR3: TGTGCCTCTGGGGGGAAAACGCACGATACGCAGTATTTT.

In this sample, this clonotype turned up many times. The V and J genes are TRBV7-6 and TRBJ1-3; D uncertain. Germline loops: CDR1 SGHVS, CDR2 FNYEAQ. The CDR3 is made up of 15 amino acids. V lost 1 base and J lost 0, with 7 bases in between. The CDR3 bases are TGTGCCAGCAGCTTAGGTACGAGCTCTGGAAACACCATATATTTT. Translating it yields CASSLGTSSGNTIYF.

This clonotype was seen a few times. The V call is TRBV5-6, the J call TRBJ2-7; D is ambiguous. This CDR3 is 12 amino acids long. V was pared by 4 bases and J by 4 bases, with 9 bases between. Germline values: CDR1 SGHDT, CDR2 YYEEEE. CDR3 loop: CASSTSLYEQYF. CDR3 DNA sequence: TGTGCCAGCAGCACTTCCTTGTACGAGCAGTACTTC.

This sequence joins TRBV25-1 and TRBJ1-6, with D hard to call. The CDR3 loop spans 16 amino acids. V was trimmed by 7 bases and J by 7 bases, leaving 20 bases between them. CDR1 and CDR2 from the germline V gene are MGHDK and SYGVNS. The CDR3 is CASTLAAAGQNSPLHF. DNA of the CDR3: TGTGCCAGCACCTTAGCGGCAGCAGGCCAAAATTCACCCCTCCACTTT.

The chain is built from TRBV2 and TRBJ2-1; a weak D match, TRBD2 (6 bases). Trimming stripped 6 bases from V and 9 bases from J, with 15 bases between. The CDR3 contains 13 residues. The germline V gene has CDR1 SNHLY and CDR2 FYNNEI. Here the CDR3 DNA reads TGTGCCAGCAGAAGGACTATCAACGGTGAGCAGTTCTTC. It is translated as CASRRTINGEQFF.

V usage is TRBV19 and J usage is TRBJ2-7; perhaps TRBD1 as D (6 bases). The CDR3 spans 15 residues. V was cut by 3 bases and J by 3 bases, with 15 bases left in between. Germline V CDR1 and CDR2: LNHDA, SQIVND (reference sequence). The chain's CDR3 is CASSMQGTLIYEQYF. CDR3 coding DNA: TGTGCCAGTAGTATGCAGGGGACCTTGATCTACGAGCAGTACTTC.

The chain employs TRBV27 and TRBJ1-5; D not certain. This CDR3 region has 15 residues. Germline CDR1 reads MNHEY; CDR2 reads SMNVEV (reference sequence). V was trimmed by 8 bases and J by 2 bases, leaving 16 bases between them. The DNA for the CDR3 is TGTGCCAGCTCCCCCCGGTTTGGGCGCAATCAGCCCCAGCATTTT. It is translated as CASSPRFGRNQPQHF.

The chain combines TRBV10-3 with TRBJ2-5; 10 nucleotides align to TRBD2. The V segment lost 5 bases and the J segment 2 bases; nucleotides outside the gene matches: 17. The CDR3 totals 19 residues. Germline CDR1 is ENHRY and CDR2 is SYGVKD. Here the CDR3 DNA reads TGTGCCATCAGTCTGAGTCTGGCTAGCGGGAGAGGGGGGCAAGAGACCCAGTACTTC. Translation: CAISLSLASGRGGQETQYF.

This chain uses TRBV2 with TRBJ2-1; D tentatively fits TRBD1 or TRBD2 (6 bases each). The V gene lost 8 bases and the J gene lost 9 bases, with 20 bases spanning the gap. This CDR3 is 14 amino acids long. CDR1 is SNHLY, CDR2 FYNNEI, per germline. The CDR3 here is CASRRGAGLGEQFF. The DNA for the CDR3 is TGTGCCAGCCGGAGGGGGGCTGGTTTGGGTGAGCAGTTCTTC.

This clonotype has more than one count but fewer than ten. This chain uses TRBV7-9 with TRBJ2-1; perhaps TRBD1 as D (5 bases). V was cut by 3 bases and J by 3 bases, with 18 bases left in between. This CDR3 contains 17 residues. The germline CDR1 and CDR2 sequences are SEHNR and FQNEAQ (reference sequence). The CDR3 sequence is CASSLGVRTQNYNEQFF. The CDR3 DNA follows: TGTGCCAGCAGCTTGGGTGTGAGGACACAGAACTACAATGAGCAGTTCTTC.